This entry describes one TCR beta chain. The record originates from a study of blood T cell repertoires in COVID-19. About the study: COVID-19 samples, acute and convalescent, were from the United States, Italy and Spain. Sources were T cells, B-cell-depleted T cells, or PBMCs; the material itself was cDNA or gDNA.

Original data processing: Amplifying reference gene primers gave estimates of nucleated cell counts. Method: immunoSEQ multiplex PCR; TCRdb's copy keeps in-frame clones and lacks some. V, J and clone size are those of that table, while D and trimming were read from the DNA. Among fewer than 300,000 clones listed, approximately 89% were seen once. This CDR3 has 14 residues. After removal of 4 bases from V and 6 bases from J, the junction contained 3 bases not matched to a gene. Germline V gene data show CDR1 as SEHNR and CDR2 as FQNEAQ (reference sequence). The chain is built from TRBV7-9 and TRBJ1-4, with 9 bases identical to TRBD1. Sequencing was performed on peripheral blood. The origin of this receptor is a woman in her twenties or thirties with COVID-19, enrolled during active disease. The CDR3 nucleotides are TGTGCCAGCAGCTCCTGGACAGGGGATGAAAAACTGTTTTTT. Amino acid sequence: CASSSWTGDEKLFF.